Listed here are 19 T cell receptor beta chains from one sample, sequenced in a study of somatic mutations in cytotoxic T cells in rheumatoid arthritis. This table comes from immunoSEQ multiplex PCR, and its TCRdb copy is limited to in-frame clones, with some not included. The table shows around 23,000 clones, with over 65% occurring only once. Sample: CD8+ T cells sorted from blood. Receptor source: a young woman in good health.

This clone was counted only a few times. This chain links TRBV10-3 with TRBJ1-1; possible D gene TRBD1, 5 bases. Between the trimmed V and J ends, which lost 6 bases and 4 bases, there was a span of 9 bases. CDR1 and CDR2 from the germline V gene are ENHRY and SYGVKD. The CDR3 loop spans 12 amino acids. CDR3 in amino acids: CAIRGLGTEAFF. The CDR3 region has the DNA TGTGCCATCAGGGGGCTGGGCACTGAAGCTTTCTTT.

This clone was picked up one time. The gene calls are TRBV30 and TRBJ2-5; the D gene is possibly TRBD2 (6 bases). Between the trimmed V and J ends, which lost 0 bases and 3 bases, there was a span of 14 bases. CDR1 and CDR2 (germline): GTSNPN, SVGIG (reference sequence). This CDR3 has 15 amino acids. The CDR3 DNA sequence: TGTGCCTGGAGTGTACTCGTACTAGCTAAAGAGACCCAGTACTTC. It yields the protein CAWSVLVLAKETQYF.

J is TRBJ2-7 and V is TRBV4-1; D might be TRBD1 or TRBD2, each matching 5 bases. Deletions cut 1 base from V and 4 bases from J, with 11 bases between. The CDR3 has 14 amino acids. In germline, CDR1 is MGHRA, CDR2 YSYEKL. Here the CDR3 reads CASSQGDGLYEQYF. The CDR3 DNA reads TGCGCCAGCAGCCAAGGGGACGGATTATACGAGCAGTACTTC.

The V gene is TRBV28, the J gene TRBJ2-3, with 12 bases that match TRBD2. The junction had 11 bases not matched to a gene; V was cut back by 5 bases and J by 5 bases. This CDR3 has 17 amino acids. Germline V gene data show CDR1 as MDHEN and CDR2 as SYDVKM. DNA for the CDR3: TGTGCCAGCAGTCCCTCTAGCGGGAGGGGAGAGGTAGATACGCAGTATTTT. As protein: CASSPSSGRGEVDTQYF.

Only one count was recorded for this clone. One end of the junction does not line up with germline, which may come from a read error. Other nucleotide sequences in the sample specify the same CDR3. V usage is TRBV6-1 and J usage is TRBJ1-4; D remains unclear. This CDR3 spans 15 amino acids. Germline CDR1 reads MNHNS; CDR2 reads SASEGT. The CDR3 DNA reads TGTGCCAGCAGTGACTTCCAAGGAACTAATGAAAAACTATTTTTT. The encoded protein is CASSDFQGTNEKLFF.

This chain links TRBV28 with TRBJ1-5; 7 bases are shared with TRBD1. With 2 bases clipped from V and 4 bases from J, the junction kept 5 bases outside the gene matches. Germline values: CDR1 MDHEN, CDR2 SYDVKM. The length of the CDR3 is 15 residues. CDR3 in DNA: TGTGCCAGCAGTTTACACAGGGGAGGGAATCAGCCCCAGCATTTT. It yields the protein CASSLHRGGNQPQHF.

The chain uses TRBV2 and TRBJ2-3; 7 nucleotides match TRBD2. The CDR3 loop spans 15 amino acids. Per the germline V gene, CDR1 is SNHLY and CDR2 is FYNNEI. V shed 5 bases, J shed 5 bases, and the junction held 10 bases outside the gene matches. CDR3 in amino acids: CASSPTQAGLDTQYF. The DNA of the CDR3 is TGTGCCAGCAGTCCCACTCAAGCGGGGCTAGATACGCAGTATTTT.

This clone was observed a handful of times. The genes are TRBV28 and TRBJ2-4, with TRBD1 as a possible D gene (5 bases). Trimming took 4 bases from V and 8 from J, leaving 18 bases between them. The CDR3 length is 15 residues. The V gene's germline CDR1 is MDHEN and CDR2 SYDVKM. CDR3 amino acids: CASSSLRAARDIQYF. In DNA, the CDR3 is TGTGCCAGCAGTTCTCTCAGGGCCGCAAGGGACATTCAGTACTTC.

This clone has a handful of counts. CDR3 in amino acids: CAISESAPGYGYTF. CDR3 bases: TGTGCCATCAGTGAGTCGGCCCCTGGCTATGGCTACACCTTC. This chain uses TRBV10-3 with TRBJ1-2; D not resolved. With 0 bases removed from V and 4 bases from J, the gap between germline ends came to 9 bases. This CDR3 has 14 amino acids. CDR1 and CDR2 (germline): ENHRY, SYGVKD.

The chain couples TRBV28 to TRBJ2-1, with 8 bases that match TRBD2. This CDR3 comprises 13 residues. The V segment lost 6 bases and the J segment 9 bases; nucleotides outside the gene matches: 7. Germline assignment: CDR1 MDHEN and CDR2 SYDVKM. This chain's CDR3 is CASSWGTSGEQFF. The CDR3 DNA sequence: TGTGCCAGCAGCTGGGGGACTAGTGGTGAGCAGTTCTTC.

This clone was detected once. The chain links TRBV9 to TRBJ1-2; 7 nucleotides line up with TRBD1. CDR3 length equals 14 residues. CDR1 SGDLS and CDR2 YYNGEE come from the germline V gene. V lost 6 bases and J lost 3; bases outside the gene matches: 8. The CDR3 DNA sequence: TGTGCCAGCACCCCCCCAGGGGGAGACTATGGCTACACCTTC. This encodes CASTPPGGDYGYTF. Drawing the rest from reference TRBV9 and TRBJ1-2, the complete variable domain is DSGVTQTPKHLITATGQRVTLRCSPRSGDLSVYWYQQSLDQGLQFLIQYYNGEERAKGNILERFSAQQFPDLHSELNLSSLELGDSALYFCASTPPGGDYGYTFGSGTRLTVV.

V and J are TRBV28 and TRBJ2-3; 7 bases map to TRBD1. The CDR3 is made up of 15 amino acids. Per germline, CDR1 MDHEN and CDR2 SYDVKM. Germline trimming cut 5 bases from V and 1 base from J; bases unmatched to any gene: 6. CDR3 sequence (DNA): TGTGCCAGCAGTGGGGACAGCCCTGGCACAGATACGCAGTATTTT. As protein: CASSGDSPGTDTQYF.

This chain joins TRBV19 and TRBJ2-5; D possibly corresponds to TRBD1 (6 bases). Germline lookup yields CDR1 LNHDA and CDR2 SQIVND (reference sequence). This CDR3 spans 15 amino acids. V lost 6 bases and J lost 0, with 14 bases in between. The CDR3 sequence is CASSPGHYYQETQYF. The CDR3 nucleotides are TGTGCCAGTAGCCCGGGACACTACTACCAAGAGACCCAGTACTTC.

This chain joins TRBV29-1 and TRBJ1-2, with 7 bases that match TRBD1. The trim removed 0 bases at V and 5 bases at J, leaving 6 bases unmatched. The CDR3 runs to 14 residues. Germline V gives CDR1 SQVTM, CDR2 ANQGSEA. The CDR3 loop is CSVEETTGYYGYTF. The DNA for the CDR3 is TGCAGCGTTGAAGAGACGACAGGGTATTATGGCTACACCTTC.

The chain carries TRBV12-5 and TRBJ2-1, with 8 bases matching TRBD2. The germline V gene has CDR1 LGHNT and CDR2 FRNRAP. The V and J ends lost 1 base and 5 bases, in that order; junction bases with no gene match: 4. CDR3 size: 15 residues. Here the CDR3 DNA reads TGTGCTAGTGGTTTGGCGGGGGGGCCGAACAATGAGCAGTTCTTC. Residues: CASGLAGGPNNEQFF.

This chain links TRBV2 with TRBJ1-3, with 9 bases fitting TRBD1. CDR3 length: 17 residues. Germline assignment: CDR1 SNHLY and CDR2 FYNNEI. J was trimmed by 0 bases and V by 4 bases; bases with no gene match: 7. DNA for the CDR3: TGTGCCAGCAGTGGGGGACAGGGATCCCGCTCTGGAAACACCATATATTTT. Translating gives CASSGGQGSRSGNTIYF.

The rearrangement joins TRBV7-3 to TRBJ2-1, with D possibly matching TRBD2 (7 bases). Per germline, CDR1 SGHTA and CDR2 FQGTGA. The CDR3 is 14 residues long. V was trimmed by 5 bases and J by 7 bases, leaving 15 bases between them. This chain's CDR3 is CASSEGGGLNEQFF. The CDR3 bases are TGTGCCAGCAGCGAGGGGGGGGGTTTGAATGAGCAGTTCTTC.

The chain is built from TRBV15 and TRBJ1-2, with TRBD1 identical over 10 bases. CDR3 length equals 15 residues. Losses at the gene ends were 4 bases for V and 6 bases for J; bases not matched to a gene: 8. Germline assignment: CDR1 LNHNV and CDR2 YYDKDF (reference sequence). Here the CDR3 reads CATSMGQGKRDGYTF. CDR3 DNA: TGTGCCACCAGCATGGGACAGGGGAAGCGCGATGGCTACACCTTC.

This chain links TRBV29-1 with TRBJ1-2; 8 nucleotides align to TRBD1. The J segment lost 4 bases and the V segment lost 4 bases, leaving 5 bases of the junction unmatched. The germline V gene encodes CDR1 SQVTM and CDR2 ANQGSEA. This CDR3 spans 13 amino acids. The CDR3 bases are TGCAGCGTTGGGCCGGGACAGGCCTATGGCTACACCTTC. Its protein product is CSVGPGQAYGYTF.